This TCR beta chain was captured in a study of T cells after posttransplantation cyclophosphamide. Findings and caveats of the study: Blood and skin or GI T cell repertoires showed limited TRB overlap.

The CDR3 contains 15 residues. Germline V CDR1 and CDR2: SGHRS, YFSETQ. Trimming at V came to 2 bases and at J to 6 bases, leaving 8 bases not matched to a gene. The naive gate required viable CD3+CD4+ or CD3+CD8+ cells with CCR7+CD45RA+CD45RO-CD95-CD27+CD28+ phenotype. Peripheral blood was collected from the related graft donor on the marrow donation day. Concerning this clone itself: As yet, its antigen is unknown.

Generated by immunoSEQ multiplex PCR, the TCRdb table keeps only in-frame clones and is missing some. This table has under 35,000 clones, around 90% appearing once. Sequences were obtained from naive CD4+ T cells sorted from PBMCs. The chain couples TRBV5-1 to TRBJ2-7; 10 nucleotides match TRBD1. The clonotype originates from a woman in her fifties or sixties in good health, CMV-negative, and a related stem cell transplant donor. The CDR3 DNA is TGCGCCAGCAGCTTACCGGGACAGGGGCTCCTCGAGCAGTACTTC. Protein product: CASSLPGQGLLEQYF.